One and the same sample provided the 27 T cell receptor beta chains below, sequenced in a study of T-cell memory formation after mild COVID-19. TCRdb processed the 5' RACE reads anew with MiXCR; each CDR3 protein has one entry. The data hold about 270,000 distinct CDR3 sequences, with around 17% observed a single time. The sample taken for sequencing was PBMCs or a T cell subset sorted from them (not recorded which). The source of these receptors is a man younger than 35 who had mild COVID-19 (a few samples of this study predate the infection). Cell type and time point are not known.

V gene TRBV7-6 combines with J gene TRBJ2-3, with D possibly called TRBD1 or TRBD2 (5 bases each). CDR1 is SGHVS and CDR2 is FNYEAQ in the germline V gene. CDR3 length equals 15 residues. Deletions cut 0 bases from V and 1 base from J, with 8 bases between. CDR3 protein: CASSLAGRGTDTQYF. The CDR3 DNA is TGTGCCAGCAGCTTAGCGGGGCGGGGCACAGATACGCAGTATTTT.

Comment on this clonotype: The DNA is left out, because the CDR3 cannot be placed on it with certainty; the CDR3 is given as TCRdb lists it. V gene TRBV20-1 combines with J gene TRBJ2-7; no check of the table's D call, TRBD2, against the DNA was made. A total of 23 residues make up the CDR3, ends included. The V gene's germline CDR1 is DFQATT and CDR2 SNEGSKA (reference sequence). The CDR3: CSASPGGRDSYEQYVGPGTREYV.

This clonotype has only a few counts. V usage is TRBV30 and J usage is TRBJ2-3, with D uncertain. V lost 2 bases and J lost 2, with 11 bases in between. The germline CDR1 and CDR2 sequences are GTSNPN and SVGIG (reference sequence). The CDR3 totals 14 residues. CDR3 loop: CAWSQDFTTDTQYF. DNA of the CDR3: TGTGCCTGGAGTCAAGACTTCACCACAGATACGCAGTATTTT.

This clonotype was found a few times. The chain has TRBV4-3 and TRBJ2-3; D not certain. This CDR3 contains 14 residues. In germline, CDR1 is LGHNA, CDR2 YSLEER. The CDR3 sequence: CAASSRDAGDTQYF. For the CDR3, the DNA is TGCGCTGCCAGCAGCAGAGACGCCGGAGATACGCAGTATTTT.

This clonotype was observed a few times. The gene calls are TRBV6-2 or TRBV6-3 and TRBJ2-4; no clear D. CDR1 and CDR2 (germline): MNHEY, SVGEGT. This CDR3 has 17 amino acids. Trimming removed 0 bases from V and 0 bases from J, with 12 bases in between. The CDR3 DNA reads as TGTGCCAGCAGTTACTCGAAAGGCGGCTTAGCCAAAAACATTCAGTACTTC. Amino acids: CASSYSKGGLAKNIQYF.

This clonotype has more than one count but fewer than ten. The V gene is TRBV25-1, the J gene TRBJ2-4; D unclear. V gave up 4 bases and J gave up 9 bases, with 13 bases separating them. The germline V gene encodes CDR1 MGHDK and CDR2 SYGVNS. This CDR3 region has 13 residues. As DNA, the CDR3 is TGTGCCAGCAGTGCCCCAGCAGGCGGCATTCAGTACTTC. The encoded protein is CASSAPAGGIQYF.

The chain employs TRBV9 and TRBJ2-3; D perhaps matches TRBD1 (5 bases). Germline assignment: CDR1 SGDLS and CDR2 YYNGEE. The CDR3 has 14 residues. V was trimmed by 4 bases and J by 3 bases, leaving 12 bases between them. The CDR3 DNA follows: TGTGCCAGCAGCCCTAGGCCAGGGACAGATACGCAGTATTTT. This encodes CASSPRPGTDTQYF. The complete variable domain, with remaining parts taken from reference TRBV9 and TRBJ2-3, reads DSGVTQTPKHLITATGQRVTLRCSPRSGDLSVYWYQQSLDQGLQFLIQYYNGEERAKGNILERFSAQQFPDLHSELNLSSLELGDSALYFCASSPRPGTDTQYFGPGTRLTVL.

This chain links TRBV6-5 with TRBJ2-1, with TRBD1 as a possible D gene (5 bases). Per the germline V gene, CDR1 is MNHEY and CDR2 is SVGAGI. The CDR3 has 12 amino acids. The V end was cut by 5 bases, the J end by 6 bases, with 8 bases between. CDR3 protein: CASSQTANEQFF. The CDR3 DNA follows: TGTGCCAGCAGTCAGACAGCCAATGAGCAGTTCTTC.

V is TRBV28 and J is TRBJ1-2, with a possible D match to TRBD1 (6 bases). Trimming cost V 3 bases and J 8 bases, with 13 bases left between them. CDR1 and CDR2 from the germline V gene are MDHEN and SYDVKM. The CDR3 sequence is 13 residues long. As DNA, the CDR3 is TGTGCCAGCAGTTTGCCCCAGGGGAGGGGCTACACCTTC. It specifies CASSLPQGRGYTF.

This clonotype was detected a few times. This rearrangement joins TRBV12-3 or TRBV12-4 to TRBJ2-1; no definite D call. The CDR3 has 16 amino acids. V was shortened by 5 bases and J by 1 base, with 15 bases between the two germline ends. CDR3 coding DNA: TGTGCCAGCAGTGTCGACATTCGATGGTCCTACAATGAGCAGTTCTTC. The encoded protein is CASSVDIRWSYNEQFF.

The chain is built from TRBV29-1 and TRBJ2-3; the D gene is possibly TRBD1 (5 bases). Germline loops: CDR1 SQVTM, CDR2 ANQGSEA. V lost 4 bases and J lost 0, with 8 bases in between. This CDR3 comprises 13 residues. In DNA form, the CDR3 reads TGCAGCGTTGCGCAGGGAAGCACAGATACGCAGTATTTT. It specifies CSVAQGSTDTQYF.

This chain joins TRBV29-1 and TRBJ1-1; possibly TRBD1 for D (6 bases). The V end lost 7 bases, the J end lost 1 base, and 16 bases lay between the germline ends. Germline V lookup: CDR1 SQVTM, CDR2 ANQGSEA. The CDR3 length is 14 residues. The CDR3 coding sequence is TGCAGCGGGGAACCCAGGGGCCGGAACACTGAAGCTTTCTTT. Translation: CSGEPRGRNTEAFF.

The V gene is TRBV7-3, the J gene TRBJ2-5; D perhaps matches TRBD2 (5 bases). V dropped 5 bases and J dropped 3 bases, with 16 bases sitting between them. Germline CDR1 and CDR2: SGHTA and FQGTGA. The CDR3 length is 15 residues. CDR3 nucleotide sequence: TGTGCCAGCAGCCTCACCCCGGACTCGAAAGAGACCCAGTACTTC. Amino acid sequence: CASSLTPDSKETQYF.

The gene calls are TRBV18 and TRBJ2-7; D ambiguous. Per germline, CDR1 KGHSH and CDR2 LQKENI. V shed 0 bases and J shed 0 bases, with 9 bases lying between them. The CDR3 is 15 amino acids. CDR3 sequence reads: CASSPPGRSSYEQYF. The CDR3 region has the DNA TGTGCCAGCTCACCACCGGGTAGGAGCTCCTACGAGCAGTACTTC.

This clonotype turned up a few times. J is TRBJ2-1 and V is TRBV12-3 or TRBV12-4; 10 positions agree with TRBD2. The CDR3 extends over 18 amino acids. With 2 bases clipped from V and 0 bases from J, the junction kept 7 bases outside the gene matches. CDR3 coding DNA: TGTGCCAGCAGTTTACGCGGGCTAGCGGGGGTCTCCTACAATGAGCAGTTCTTC. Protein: CASSLRGLAGVSYNEQFF.

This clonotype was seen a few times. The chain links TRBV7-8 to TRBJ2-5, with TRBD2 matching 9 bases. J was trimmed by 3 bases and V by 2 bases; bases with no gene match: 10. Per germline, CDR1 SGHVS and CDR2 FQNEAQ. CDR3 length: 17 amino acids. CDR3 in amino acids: CASSLSFGLAPEETQYF. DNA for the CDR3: TGTGCCAGCAGCTTATCATTTGGACTAGCGCCCGAAGAGACCCAGTACTTC. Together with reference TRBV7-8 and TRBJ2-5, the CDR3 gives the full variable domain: GAGVSQSPRYKVAKRGQDVALRCDPISGHVSLFWYQQALGQGPEFLTYFQNEAQLDKSGLPSDRFFAERPEGSVSTLKIQRTQQEDSAVYLCASSLSFGLAPEETQYFGPGTRLLVL.

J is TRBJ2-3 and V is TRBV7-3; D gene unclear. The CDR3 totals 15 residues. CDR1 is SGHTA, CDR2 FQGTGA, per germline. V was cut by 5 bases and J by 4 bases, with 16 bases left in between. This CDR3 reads CASSPDRLWPDTQYF. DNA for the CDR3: TGTGCCAGCAGCCCCGACCGGCTATGGCCAGATACGCAGTATTTT.

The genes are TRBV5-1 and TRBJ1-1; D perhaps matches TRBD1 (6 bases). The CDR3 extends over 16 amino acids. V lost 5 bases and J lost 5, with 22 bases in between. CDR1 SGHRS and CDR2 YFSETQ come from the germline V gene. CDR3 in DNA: TGCGCCAGCAGTGCCCAACGTACAGGGATTGGAACTGAAGCTTTCTTT. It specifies CASSAQRTGIGTEAFF.

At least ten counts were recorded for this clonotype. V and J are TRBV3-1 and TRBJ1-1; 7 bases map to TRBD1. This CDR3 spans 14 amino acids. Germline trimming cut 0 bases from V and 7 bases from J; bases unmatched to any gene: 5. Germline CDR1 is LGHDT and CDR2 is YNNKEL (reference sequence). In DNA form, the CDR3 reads TGTGCCAGCAGCCAAGACAGGGGGTGTTGTGAAGCTTTCTTT. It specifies CASSQDRGCCEAFF.

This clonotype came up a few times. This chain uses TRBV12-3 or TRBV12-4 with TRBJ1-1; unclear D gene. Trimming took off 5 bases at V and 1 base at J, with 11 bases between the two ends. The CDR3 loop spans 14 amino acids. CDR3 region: CASSPPTSNTEAFF. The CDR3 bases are TGTGCCAGCAGTCCTCCCACATCGAACACTGAAGCTTTCTTT.

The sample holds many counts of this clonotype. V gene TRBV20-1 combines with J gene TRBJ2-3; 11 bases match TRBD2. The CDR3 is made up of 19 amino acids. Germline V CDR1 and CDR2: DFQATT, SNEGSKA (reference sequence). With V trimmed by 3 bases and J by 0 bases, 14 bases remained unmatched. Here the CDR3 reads CSASVASGGQLTSTDTQYF. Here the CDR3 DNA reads TGCAGTGCTAGCGTGGCTAGCGGGGGGCAACTGACTAGCACAGATACGCAGTATTTT.

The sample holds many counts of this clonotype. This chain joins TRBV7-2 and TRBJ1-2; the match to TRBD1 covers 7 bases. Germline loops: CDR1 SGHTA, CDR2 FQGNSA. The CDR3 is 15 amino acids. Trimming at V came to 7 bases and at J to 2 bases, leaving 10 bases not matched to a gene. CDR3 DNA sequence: TGTGCCAGCACCAACACCCTACAGGGGAACTATGGCTACACCTTC. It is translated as CASTNTLQGNYGYTF.

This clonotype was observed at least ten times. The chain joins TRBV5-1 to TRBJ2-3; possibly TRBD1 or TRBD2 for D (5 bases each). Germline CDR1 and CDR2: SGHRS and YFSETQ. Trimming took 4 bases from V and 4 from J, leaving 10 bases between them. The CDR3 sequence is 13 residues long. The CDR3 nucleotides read TGCGCCAGCAGCAACTGGGACCCAGATACGCAGTATTTT. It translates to CASSNWDPDTQYF.

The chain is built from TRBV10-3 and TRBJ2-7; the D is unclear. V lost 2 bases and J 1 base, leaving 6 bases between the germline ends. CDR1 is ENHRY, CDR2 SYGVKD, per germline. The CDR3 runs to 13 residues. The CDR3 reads CAISENPSYEQYF. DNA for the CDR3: TGTGCCATCAGTGAGAACCCGTCCTACGAGCAGTACTTC.

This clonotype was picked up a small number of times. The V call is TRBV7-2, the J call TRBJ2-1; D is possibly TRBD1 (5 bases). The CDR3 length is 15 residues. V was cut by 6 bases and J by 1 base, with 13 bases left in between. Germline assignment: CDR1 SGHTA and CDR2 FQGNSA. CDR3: CASRPDRTSYNEQFF. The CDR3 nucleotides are TGTGCCAGCAGACCGGATAGGACATCCTACAATGAGCAGTTCTTC.

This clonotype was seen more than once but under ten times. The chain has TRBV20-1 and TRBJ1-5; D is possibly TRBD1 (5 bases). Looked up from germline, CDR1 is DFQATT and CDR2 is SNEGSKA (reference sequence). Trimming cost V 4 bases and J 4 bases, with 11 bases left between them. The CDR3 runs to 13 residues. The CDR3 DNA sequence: TGCAGTGCTATCAGGGCGTGGAATCAGCCCCAGCATTTT. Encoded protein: CSAIRAWNQPQHF.

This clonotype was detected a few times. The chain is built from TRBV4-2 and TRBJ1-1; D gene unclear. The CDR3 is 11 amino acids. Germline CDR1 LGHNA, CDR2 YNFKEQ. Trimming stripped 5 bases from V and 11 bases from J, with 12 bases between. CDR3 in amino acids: CASSKTAEAFF. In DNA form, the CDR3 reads TGTGCCAGCAGCAAGACGGCGGAGGCTTTCTTT.